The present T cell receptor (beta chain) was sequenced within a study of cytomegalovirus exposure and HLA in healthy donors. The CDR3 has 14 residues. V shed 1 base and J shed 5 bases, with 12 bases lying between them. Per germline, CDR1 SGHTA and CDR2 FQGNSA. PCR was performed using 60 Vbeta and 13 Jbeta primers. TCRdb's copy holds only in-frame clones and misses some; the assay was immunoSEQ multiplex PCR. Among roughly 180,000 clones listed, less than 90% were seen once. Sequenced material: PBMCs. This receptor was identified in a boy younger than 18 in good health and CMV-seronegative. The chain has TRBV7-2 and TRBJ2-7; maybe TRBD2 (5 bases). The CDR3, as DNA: TGTGCCAGCAGCTTAGGCCGGGGTTGGAACGAGCAGTACTTC. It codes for CASSLGRGWNEQYF. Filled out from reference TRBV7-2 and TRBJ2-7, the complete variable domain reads GAGVSQSPSNKVTEKGKDVELRCDPISGHTALYWYRQSLGQGLEFLIYFQGNSAPDKSGLPSDRFSAERTGGSVSTLTIQRTQQEDSAVYLCASSLGRGWNEQYFGPGTRLTVT.